The clone carrying this TCR beta chain has at least ten counts. Unique molecular identifiers were incorporated when the TCRbeta library was constructed. Each CDR3 protein gets one entry after TCRdb re-called the PCR reads with MiXCR. The sample contains roughly 190,000 distinct CDR3 sequences, approximately 15% of which appear only once. The data were obtained in a study of T-cell reconstitution after alpha-beta-depleted transplantation in children. The CDR3 sequence is 13 residues long. Trimming took 10 bases from V and 5 from J, leaving 15 bases between them. This TCR came from a human donor who donated a stem cell graft to a child with acute lymphoblastic leukemia. The specimen comprised PBMCs from the stem cell graft donor, sampled from the stem cell graft. V gene TRBV12-3 or TRBV12-4 combines with J gene TRBJ2-1, with D possibly being TRBD1 (7 bases). The CDR3 protein is CATRGARDNEQFF. DNA for the CDR3: TGTGCCACCAGGGGGGCGAGAGACAATGAGCAGTTCTTC.